Following are 9 T cell receptor beta chains from one sample sequenced in a study of T-cell reconstitution after alpha-beta-depleted transplantation in children. Preparation of the TCRbeta library involved a method that used unique molecular identifiers. MiXCR was run by TCRdb on the PCR reads, yielding one entry per CDR3 protein. The sample carries approximately 640,000 distinct CDR3 sequences, 15% to 20% recorded once. Sequences were derived from PBMCs from the stem cell graft donor, sampled from the stem cell graft. The receptors stem from a human donor who donated a stem cell graft to a child with acute myeloid leukemia.

This clonotype was observed a few times. The chain employs TRBV7-9 and TRBJ1-1, with 8 bases that match TRBD1. V was pared by 3 bases and J by 1 base, with 10 bases of the junction left unmatched. The CDR3 consists of 17 residues. Germline V gene data show CDR1 as SEHNR and CDR2 as FQNEAQ (reference sequence). As DNA, the CDR3 is TGTGCCAGCAGCTTGGGACAGGTCTTCCCCTCGAACACTGAAGCTTTCTTT. Translating gives CASSLGQVFPSNTEAFF.

This clonotype was counted ten times or more. The chain employs TRBV30 and TRBJ1-1; no clear D gene. Germline V CDR1 and CDR2: GTSNPN, SVGIG (reference sequence). Deletions cut 0 bases from V and 6 bases from J, with 11 bases between. The CDR3 sequence is 13 residues long. The CDR3 nucleotides read TGTGCCTGGAGTGTTGATGGGTACGCTGAAGCTTTCTTT. Residues: CAWSVDGYAEAFF.

V and J are TRBV12-3 or TRBV12-4 and TRBJ2-2; D is uncertain. Trimming took 11 bases from V and 1 from J, leaving 11 bases between them. The CDR3 is made up of 13 amino acids. The CDR3 bases are TGTGCCTTCGGACGGATGAACACCGGGGAGCTGTTTTTT. Protein: CAFGRMNTGELFF.

The chain couples TRBV6-2 or TRBV6-3 to TRBJ1-5, with D possibly TRBD1 on 5 matching bases. Germline V gene data show CDR1 as MNHEY and CDR2 as SVGEGT. Trimming stripped 11 bases from V and 4 bases from J, with 15 bases between. CDR3 length equals 13 residues. The CDR3 bases are TGTGCCTCAAACCGGGACCTTAATCAGCCCCAGCATTTT. Encoded protein: CASNRDLNQPQHF.

This chain joins TRBV20-1 and TRBJ1-5; no reliable D call. The CDR3 covers 14 residues. Trimming removed 1 base from V and 1 base from J, with 8 bases in between. From germline, CDR1 is DFQATT and CDR2 SNEGSKA (reference sequence). The CDR3 nucleotides read TGCAGTGCTAGAGGTGCCTCGAGCAATCAGCCCCAGCATTTT. It specifies CSARGASSNQPQHF.

This clonotype was picked up many times. V is TRBV5-6 and J is TRBJ2-2; D gene ambiguous. Trimming cost V 6 bases and J 2 bases, with 11 bases left between them. The V gene's germline CDR1 is SGHDT and CDR2 YYEEEE. CDR3 size: 14 residues. CDR3 residues: CASKRTVNTGELFF. CDR3 coding DNA: TGTGCCAGCAAAAGGACCGTTAACACCGGGGAGCTGTTTTTT.

In nucleotides, the CDR3 is TGCGCCAGCAGCCAAGAATGGGGGGCCTACGACCAGTACGTC. It translates to CASSQEWGAYDQYV. The chain joins TRBV4-1 to TRBJ2-7; the D gene could be TRBD1 or TRBD2 (6 bases each). Per germline, CDR1 MGHRA and CDR2 YSYEKL. The CDR3 has 14 residues.

The sample holds many counts of this clonotype. V and J are TRBV15 and TRBJ2-7; D remains unclear. Germline assignment: CDR1 LNHNV and CDR2 YYDKDF (reference sequence). This CDR3 has 14 amino acids. The germline V and J ends were trimmed by 5 bases and 7 bases, with 18 bases remaining between them. Here the CDR3 DNA reads TGTGCCACCAGCCCGGACCGAGGATTAGAAGAGCAGTACTTC. This sequence encodes CATSPDRGLEEQYF. The full variable domain, completed using reference TRBV15 and TRBJ2-7, is DAMVIQNPRYQVTQFGKPVTLSCSQTLNHNVMYWYQQKSSQAPKLLFHYYDKDFNNEADTPDNFQSRRPNTSFCFLDIRSPGLGDTAMYLCATSPDRGLEEQYFGPGTRLTVT.

This clonotype was seen ten or more times. The CDR3 protein is CASSRSYGYTF. CDR3 coding DNA: TGTGCCAGCAGCCGGAGCTATGGCTACACCTTC. V gene TRBV7-9 combines with J gene TRBJ1-2; D is unclear. Trimming took 5 bases from V and 4 from J, leaving 5 bases between them. The CDR3 contains 11 residues. Germline assignment: CDR1 SEHNR and CDR2 FQNEAQ (reference sequence). Full variable domain (rest looked up from reference TRBV7-9 and TRBJ1-2): DTGVSQNPRHKITKRGQNVTFRCDPISEHNRLYWYRQTLGQGPEFLTYFQNEAQLEKSRLLSDRFSAERPKGSFSTLEIQRTEQGDSAMYLCASSRSYGYTFGSGTRLTVV.